One sample yielded the 21 T cell receptor beta chains listed below, sequenced in a study of blood T cell repertoires in COVID-19. Using immunoSEQ multiplex PCR, the repertoire was profiled, and TCRdb retains in-frame clones only, with some absent. The table includes under 150,000 clones, approximately 80% detected once. The sample comprised peripheral blood. Receptors were obtained from a woman aged 55-75 years with active or convalescent COVID-19.

Only a few counts were recorded for this clone. The chain links TRBV29-1 to TRBJ2-1; 8 nucleotides match TRBD2. The CDR3 is made up of 14 amino acids. The trim removed 3 bases at V and 8 bases at J, leaving 9 bases unmatched. The germline gives CDR1 SQVTM, CDR2 ANQGSEA. CDR3 region: CSVDWAGGTDEQFF. The CDR3 DNA reads TGCAGCGTTGACTGGGCGGGGGGCACGGATGAGCAGTTCTTC.

The chain joins TRBV27 to TRBJ2-1, with D perhaps TRBD1 (6 bases). The length of the CDR3 is 16 residues. Germline loops: CDR1 MNHEY, CDR2 SMNVEV (reference sequence). The V end lost 0 bases, the J end lost 4 bases, and 13 bases lay between the germline ends. DNA for the CDR3: TGTGCCAGCAGTTTATCGTGGGCAGGGGTTTACAATGAGCAGTTCTTC. It translates to CASSLSWAGVYNEQFF.

This clone was seen a handful of times. One end of the junction is discordant with germline, which a read error may explain. This chain uses TRBV6-5 with TRBJ1-6; D uncertain. The germline CDR1 and CDR2 sequences are MNHEY and SVGAGI. The CDR3 sequence is 12 residues long. DNA for the CDR3: TGTGCCAGCGGCCCGCCCTTGGGCAGAAAAAGCTTT. Its protein is CASGPPLGRKSF.

The chain joins TRBV4-2 to TRBJ1-2; the match to TRBD1 covers 9 bases. V shed 4 bases, J shed 3 bases, and the junction held 6 bases outside the gene matches. Germline-derived CDR1 and CDR2 are LGHNA and YNFKEQ. The CDR3 runs 15 residues. The DNA for the CDR3 is TGTGCCAGCAGCCCAAGGACAGGGGTGGACTATGGCTACACCTTC. Its protein product is CASSPRTGVDYGYTF.

The gene calls are TRBV4-2 and TRBJ2-4; D call uncertain. Germline CDR1 reads LGHNA; CDR2 reads YNFKEQ. Trimming removed 4 bases at V and 1 base at J, with 8 bases between. This CDR3 region has 14 residues. CDR3 region: CASSRADAKNIQYF. The CDR3, as DNA: TGTGCCAGCAGCCGTGCGGATGCCAAAAACATTCAGTACTTC.

The V gene is TRBV19, the J gene TRBJ1-1, with 8 bases matching TRBD1. Germline V gene lookup returns CDR1 LNHDA and CDR2 SQIVND (reference sequence). J was trimmed by 1 base and V by 6 bases; bases with no gene match: 19. The CDR3 consists of 19 residues. The CDR3 nucleotides read TGTGCCAGTAGATTGGACAGGGAGGGCCGGGCCTCAAAGAACACTGAAGCTTTCTTT. This encodes CASRLDREGRASKNTEAFF.

The CDR3 bases are TGTGCCAGCACTAGAGGTTTGGAGGCTTCCTACGAGCAGTACTTC. It yields the protein CASTRGLEASYEQYF. J is TRBJ2-7 and V is TRBV6-5; tentative D call: TRBD2 (5 bases). The CDR3 is made up of 15 amino acids. V shed 7 bases and J shed 1 base, with 17 bases lying between them. Germline V gene sequence: CDR1 MNHEY, CDR2 SVGAGI.

The V and J genes are TRBV27 and TRBJ1-1, with D maybe TRBD1 (5 bases). Germline CDR1 is MNHEY and CDR2 is SMNVEV (reference sequence). With 2 bases removed from V and 3 bases from J, the gap between germline ends came to 10 bases. This CDR3 has 14 amino acids. CDR3: CASSLSRGDTEAFF. The DNA for the CDR3 is TGTGCCAGCAGTTTAAGTCGGGGGGACACTGAAGCTTTCTTT.

The sample holds a few counts of this clone. The same CDR3 can be traced to other DNA sequences in this sample. The rearrangement uses TRBV19 and TRBJ2-2, with D unresolved. The germline gives CDR1 LNHDA, CDR2 SQIVND (reference sequence). The CDR3 is 13 amino acids. V gave up 1 base and J gave up 4 bases, with 4 bases separating them. The CDR3 sequence is CASSIVRTGELFF. CDR3 in DNA: TGTGCCAGTAGTATAGTTCGCACCGGGGAGCTGTTTTTT.

CDR3 amino acids: CASSEAGTGPGTEAFF. Written as DNA, the CDR3 is TGTGCCAGCAGTGAAGCGGGGACAGGGCCGGGCACTGAAGCTTTCTTT. This chain links TRBV6-1 with TRBJ1-1; 9 bases map to TRBD1. CDR1 and CDR2 (germline): MNHNS, SASEGT. The CDR3 has 16 residues. The V and J ends lost 0 bases and 4 bases, in that order; junction bases with no gene match: 6.

This clone was detected many times. The gene calls are TRBV2 and TRBJ1-1; D is unclear. Germline V gene data show CDR1 as SNHLY and CDR2 as FYNNEI. This CDR3 comprises 15 residues. With 2 bases removed from V and 4 bases from J, the gap between germline ends came to 14 bases. The chain's CDR3 is CASSERVNLGTEAFF. The DNA for the CDR3 is TGTGCCAGCAGTGAAAGAGTAAACCTAGGCACTGAAGCTTTCTTT.

Only a few counts were recorded for this clone. The genes are TRBV7-6 and TRBJ2-1; 8 nucleotides line up with TRBD2. From germline, CDR1 is SGHVS and CDR2 FNYEAQ. The V and J ends lost 0 bases and 4 bases, in that order; junction bases with no gene match: 2. The CDR3 extends over 15 amino acids. The CDR3 DNA reads as TGTGCCAGCAGCTTAGCCAGCGGGAGATACAATGAGCAGTTCTTC. This sequence encodes CASSLASGRYNEQFF.

The chain joins TRBV5-1 to TRBJ2-1, with 8 bases that match TRBD2. Germline-derived CDR1 and CDR2 are SGHRS and YFSETQ. CDR3 length: 15 amino acids. V shed 3 bases and J 10 bases; nucleotides not matched to a gene: 12. This CDR3 reads CASSSRGGSGVEQFF. DNA of the CDR3: TGCGCCAGCAGCTCACGAGGAGGTAGCGGGGTAGAGCAGTTCTTC. Using reference TRBV5-1 and TRBJ2-1 for the parts outside the CDR3, the full variable domain is KAGVTQTPRYLIKTRGQQVTLSCSPISGHRSVSWYQQTPGQGLQFLFEYFSETQRNKGNFPGRFSGRQFSNSRSEMNVSTLELGDSALYLCASSSRGGSGVEQFFGPGTRLTVL.

The chain employs TRBV6-5 and TRBJ2-7; 9 bases fit TRBD2. This CDR3 comprises 13 residues. V dropped 6 bases and J dropped 3; count of bases not matched to a gene: 3. Per germline, CDR1 MNHEY and CDR2 SVGAGI. CDR3 in amino acids: CASRASGVYEQYF. Here the CDR3 DNA reads TGTGCCAGCAGGGCTAGCGGGGTCTACGAGCAGTACTTC.

This chain links TRBV5-8 with TRBJ2-7, with TRBD2 matching 9 bases. The junction had 10 bases not matched to a gene; V was cut back by 0 bases and J by 9 bases. This CDR3 spans 15 amino acids. Germline V CDR1 and CDR2: SGHTS, YDEGEE. CDR3 residues: CASSLAGLAGSAQYF. The CDR3, as DNA: TGTGCCAGCAGCTTGGCCGGCCTAGCGGGATCGGCGCAGTACTTC.

This clone showed up just once. The chain uses TRBV21-1 and TRBJ1-6. TRBV21-1 is termed a pseudogene. CDR3 length: 16 residues. This chain's CDR3 is CASSPLGGPINSPLHF. CDR3 nucleotides: TGTGCCAGCAGCCCCCTGGGAGGGCCAATAAATTCACCCCTCCACTTT.

The table lists this clone with a few counts. The genes are TRBV12-3 or TRBV12-4 and TRBJ2-5; 7 bases match TRBD2. The CDR3 covers 13 residues. With V trimmed by 7 bases and J by 0 bases, 2 bases remained unmatched. In DNA, the CDR3 is TGTGCCAGCACCGGGGGGTACCAAGAGACCCAGTACTTC. Amino acid sequence: CASTGGYQETQYF.

This chain connects TRBV5-8 to TRBJ2-7; perhaps TRBD1 as D (6 bases). CDR1 is SGHTS and CDR2 is YDEGEE in the germline V gene. The CDR3 runs to 14 residues. V dropped 2 bases and J dropped 4 bases, with 13 bases sitting between them. Here the CDR3 reads CASSFPGVGYEQYV. The CDR3 nucleotides are TGTGCCAGCAGCTTCCCAGGGGTTGGGTACGAGCAGTACGTC.

This rearrangement joins TRBV15 to TRBJ2-7; possibly TRBD2 for D (5 bases). V was clipped by 3 bases and J by 2 bases, with 5 bases between them. This CDR3 is 12 amino acids long. Germline-derived CDR1 and CDR2 are LNHNV and YYDKDF (reference sequence). CDR3 amino acids: CATSRGAYEQYF. In DNA form, the CDR3 reads TGTGCCACCAGCAGGGGAGCCTACGAGCAGTACTTC. The full variable domain, with the rest looked up from reference TRBV15 and TRBJ2-7, is DAMVIQNPRYQVTQFGKPVTLSCSQTLNHNVMYWYQQKSSQAPKLLFHYYDKDFNNEADTPDNFQSRRPNTSFCFLDIRSPGLGDTAMYLCATSRGAYEQYFGPGTRLTVT.

The chain has TRBV30 and TRBJ1-1, with 11 bases aligning to TRBD1. This CDR3 contains 15 residues. Germline CDR1 reads GTSNPN; CDR2 reads SVGIG (reference sequence). The junction had 5 bases not matched to a gene; V was cut back by 1 base and J by 4 bases. CDR3: CAWSGTGGSGTEAFF. CDR3 nucleotides: TGTGCCTGGAGTGGGACAGGGGGCTCGGGCACTGAAGCTTTCTTT. The full variable domain, with the rest looked up from reference TRBV30 and TRBJ1-1, is SQTIHQWPATLVQPVGSPLSLECTVEGTSNPNLYWYRQAAGRGLQLLFYSVGIGQISSEVPQNLSASRPQDRQFILSSKKLLLSDSGFYLCAWSGTGGSGTEAFFGQGTRLTVV.

The V and J genes are TRBV7-2 and TRBJ1-5, with TRBD1 identical over 7 bases. The germline V gene has CDR1 SGHTA and CDR2 FQGNSA. V shed 6 bases and J 4 bases; nucleotides not matched to a gene: 6. The CDR3 sequence is 14 residues long. The CDR3 region has the DNA TGTGCCAGCAGATCAGGGACAGTAAATCAGCCCCAGCATTTT. Encoded protein: CASRSGTVNQPQHF.